This record looks at one TCR beta chain sequence and its context. This entry is derived from a study of blood T cell repertoires in COVID-19. The CDR3 totals 13 residues. CDR1 is SGHNT and CDR2 is YYREEE in the germline V gene (reference sequence). Germline trimming cut 1 base from V and 5 bases from J; bases unmatched to any gene: 2. Repertoires were generated with immunoSEQ multiplex PCR, while TCRdb's copy carries only in-frame clones and drops some. The repertoire consists of more than 150,000 clones, with approximately 80% occurring once and the leading ten covering approximately 12%. Sequenced sample: peripheral blood. The source is a woman of 80 years or more with COVID-19, enrolled during active disease. The chain couples TRBV5-4 to TRBJ2-7, with 8 bases lining up with TRBD2. CDR3 nucleotide sequence: TGTGCCAGCAGCTTGAGCGGGAGCCACGAGCAGTACTTC. This sequence encodes CASSLSGSHEQYF.